A selection of T cell receptor beta chains follows, all from one sample in a study of OX40 agonist ivuxolimab in advanced cancers. The assay was immunoSEQ multiplex PCR, and TCRdb's table has in-frame clones only and misses some. Among roughly 74,000 clones listed, 92% were seen once. The source material was CD4+ or CD8+ T cells sorted from blood, sampled in a trial of the OX40 agonist ivuxolimab. These receptors all come from an adult with an advanced solid tumor such as melanoma, head and neck, liver or kidney cancer. Both conserved end residues are part of each CDR3. The size field is filled for only some rows; it gives once, few, many or a size class.

>TRBV27|-|TRBJ1-2
CASSPGPGRGYTF
>TRBV9|-|TRBJ1-1
CASSTGANTEAFF
>TRBV27|-|TRBJ2-5
CASRDSQETQYF
>TRBV7-6|once|TRBJ1-1
CASIGLNTEAFF
>TRBV5-5|-|TRBJ1-1
CASSLSSEEAFF
>TRBV5-1|-|TRBJ2-7
CASSFGQGIYEQYF
>TRBV7-3|-|TRBJ2-3
CASSTSGGDTQYF
>TRBV19|-|TRBJ2-7
CASSPARDWQVYEQYF
>TRBV27|-|TRBJ1-1
CASSLHPRGAGTEAFF
>TRBV7-2|-|TRBJ1-5
CASSYGQDNQPQHF
>TRBV7-2|-|TRBJ2-1
CASCSSSYNEQFF
>TRBV10-3|-|TRBJ2-3
CAIRDLAGGLQDTQYF
>TRBV4-3|-|TRBJ1-3
CASSQVDLSSGNTIYF
>TRBV27|-|TRBJ1-6
CASSLDRRPYNSPLHF
>TRBV6-5|-|TRBJ1-1
CASSPDRVNTEAFF
>TRBV5-8|-|TRBJ2-3
CASSPTDTQYF
>TRBV13|-|TRBJ2-7
CASSWGRGGDEQYF
>TRBV9|-|TRBJ2-3
CASSQSVRAASQYF
>TRBV6-5|-|TRBJ2-3
CASSYAGYTDTQYF
>TRBV6-1|-|TRBJ1-5
CASTTGWGQPQHF
>TRBV19|-|TRBJ2-1
CASGTVYNEQFF
>TRBV4-2|-|TRBJ2-7
CASSQDLAGASYEQYF
>TRBV4-1|-|TRBJ2-5
CASSQVSSPEETQYF
>TRBV5-4|-|TRBJ2-7
CASSFLDRGLSEQYF
>TRBV5-4|-|TRBJ1-1
CASSQESAVMNTEAFF
>TRBV12-5|-|TRBJ1-2
CASGLGNILAF
>TRBV10-3|-|TRBJ1-4
CAIRPGGRNNEKLFF
>TRBV9|-|TRBJ2-4
CASSGGQSQNIQYF
>TRBV27|-|TRBJ2-1
CASSFGLADYNEQFF
>TRBV19|-|TRBJ2-1
CASSMGTGGWDEQFF
>TRBV7-6|-|-
CASSLGPRPPSGGRPYEQYF
>TRBV15|-|TRBJ2-2
CATSNSRVAVTGELFF
>TRBV4-1|-|TRBJ2-3
CASSTSGGIDTQYF
>TRBV23-1|-|TRBJ2-1
CASSQRSGGTPNEQFF
>TRBV9|-|TRBJ2-3
CASSVGTGGSTDTQYF
>TRBV10-1|-|TRBJ1-5
CASSEWGEGQPQHF
>TRBV2|-|TRBJ2-3
CASSEAGVLTDTQYF